This TCR beta chain was captured by sequencing in a study of T cells in Graves' hyperthyroidism and ophthalmopathy. Using RNA transcripts as the source, TCR beta CDR3 regions were amplified. Primed by the HTBI set, a first-round RT-PCR was run on the TCR CDR3. TCRdb processed the multiplex PCR reads anew with MiXCR; each CDR3 protein has one entry. Here the sample spans approximately 100,000 distinct CDR3 sequences, approximately 42% being singletons. This CDR3 is built from 16 residues. Germline V gene data show CDR1 as MNHEY and CDR2 as SVGAGI. The junction had 11 bases not matched to a gene; V was cut back by 4 bases and J by 3 bases. For Graves' hyperthyroidism to be stable, ophthalmopathy could not progress within 18 months. Diagnosis of hyperthyroidism was new in patients aged 18 to 65, and its duration was under 2 months. Criteria for exclusion of patients were uncontrolled infection, other autoimmune disease, pregnancy or lactation.

Study observations and caveats: Stable hyperthyroidism and ophthalmopathy were separated using 13 V-J signatures.

A remark on this clonotype: Its antigen is still unknown.

The origin of this receptor is a woman in her 30s with Graves' hyperthyroidism. Specimen: peripheral blood or thyroid tissue (not recorded which). This chain uses TRBV6-5 with TRBJ2-7; the match to TRBD1 covers 8 bases. The CDR3 reads CASSFVARTGIYEQYF. DNA of the CDR3: TGTGCCAGCAGTTTCGTCGCTAGGACAGGGATCTACGAGCAGTACTTC.